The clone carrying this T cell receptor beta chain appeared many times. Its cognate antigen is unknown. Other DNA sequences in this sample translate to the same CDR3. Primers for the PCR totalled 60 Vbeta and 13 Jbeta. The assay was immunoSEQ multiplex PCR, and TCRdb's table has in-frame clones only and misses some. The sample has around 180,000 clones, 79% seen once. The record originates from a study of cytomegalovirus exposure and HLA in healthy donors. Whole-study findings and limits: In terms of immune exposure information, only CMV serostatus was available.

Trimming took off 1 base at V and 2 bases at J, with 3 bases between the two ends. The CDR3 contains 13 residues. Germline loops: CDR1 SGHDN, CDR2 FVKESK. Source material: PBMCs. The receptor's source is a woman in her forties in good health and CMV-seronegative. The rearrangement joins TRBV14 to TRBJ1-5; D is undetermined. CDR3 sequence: CASSQAGNQPQHF. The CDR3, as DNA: TGTGCCAGCAGCCAAGCAGGCAATCAGCCCCAGCATTTT.